This is a list of T cell receptor beta chains from one sample in a study of cytomegalovirus exposure and HLA in healthy donors. The protocol was immunoSEQ multiplex PCR, while the TCRdb copy is restricted to in-frame clones and leaves out a portion. The listing records about 67,000 clones. The sample was PBMCs. The receptors here all came from a boy between 10 and 17 years old in good health and CMV-seronegative. CDR3s include the opening cysteine and the closing phenylalanine or tryptophan. The order of the fields is J gene, D gene, V gene, CDR3 protein, CDR3 DNA. D genes are given only for firm matches.

j_call: TRBJ2-5; d_call: NA; v_call: TRBV9; cdr3_aa: CASSDRGPGNPETQYF; cdr3_nt: TGTGCCAGCAGCGACCGCGGACCGGGAAATCCAGAGACCCAGTACTTC
j_call: TRBJ1-2; d_call: NA; v_call: TRBV4-3; cdr3_aa: CASSQVGEGGYTF; cdr3_nt: TGCGCCAGCAGCCAAGTAGGGGAGGGTGGCTACACCTTC
j_call: TRBJ1-2; d_call: NA; v_call: TRBV9; cdr3_aa: CASSVATRSVYGYTF; cdr3_nt: TGTGCCAGCAGCGTAGCTACTAGGTCAGTCTATGGCTACACCTTC
j_call: TRBJ1-1; d_call: NA; v_call: TRBV5-1; cdr3_aa: CASSVGRVNTEAFF; cdr3_nt: TGCGCCAGCAGCGTGGGACGGGTGAACACTGAAGCTTTCTTT
j_call: TRBJ1-6; d_call: TRBD1; v_call: TRBV7-2; cdr3_aa: CASSSGQGSAPLHF; cdr3_nt: TGTGCCAGCAGCAGCGGACAGGGCTCCGCACCCCTCCACTTT
j_call: TRBJ2-5; d_call: TRBD1; v_call: TRBV7-2; cdr3_aa: CASSPNRGSTETQYF; cdr3_nt: TGTGCCAGCAGCCCAAACAGGGGAAGCACGGAGACCCAGTACTTC
j_call: TRBJ2-1; d_call: TRBD2; v_call: TRBV10-2; cdr3_aa: CASRAGTSGGYNEQFF; cdr3_nt: TGCGCCAGCAGGGCCGGGACTAGCGGGGGCTACAATGAGCAGTTCTTC
j_call: TRBJ2-2; d_call: TRBD2; v_call: TRBV2; cdr3_aa: CASRGTSGDTGELFF; cdr3_nt: TGTGCCAGCAGGGGGACTAGCGGAGACACCGGGGAGCTGTTTTTT
j_call: TRBJ1-3; d_call: NA; v_call: TRBV2; cdr3_aa: CASTSMGQSSGNTIYF; cdr3_nt: TGTGCCAGCACTTCGATGGGACAAAGCTCTGGAAACACCATATATTTT
j_call: TRBJ2-7; d_call: NA; v_call: TRBV29-1; cdr3_aa: CSVTIGTYEQYF; cdr3_nt: TGCAGCGTTACTATCGGGACCTACGAGCAGTACTTC
j_call: TRBJ2-3; d_call: NA; v_call: TRBV9; cdr3_aa: CASSVAGGGTDTQYF; cdr3_nt: TGTGCCAGCAGCGTAGCTGGCGGGGGCACAGATACGCAGTATTTT
j_call: TRBJ1-1; d_call: TRBD1; v_call: TRBV11-3; cdr3_aa: CASSRTGGNTEAFF; cdr3_nt: TGTGCCAGCAGCCGGACAGGGGGTAACACTGAAGCTTTCTTT
j_call: TRBJ2-1; d_call: TRBD1; v_call: TRBV7-3; cdr3_aa: CASSQGDEQFF; cdr3_nt: TGTGCCAGCTCCCAGGGGGATGAGCAGTTCTTC
j_call: TRBJ1-2; d_call: NA; v_call: TRBV29-1; cdr3_aa: CSYHEGSGYTF; cdr3_nt: TGCAGCTACCATGAGGGTAGTGGCTACACCTTC
j_call: TRBJ1-3; d_call: NA; v_call: TRBV25-1; cdr3_aa: CASPTEQDHSGNTIYF; cdr3_nt: TGTGCCAGCCCCACCGAACAGGACCACTCTGGAAACACCATATATTTT